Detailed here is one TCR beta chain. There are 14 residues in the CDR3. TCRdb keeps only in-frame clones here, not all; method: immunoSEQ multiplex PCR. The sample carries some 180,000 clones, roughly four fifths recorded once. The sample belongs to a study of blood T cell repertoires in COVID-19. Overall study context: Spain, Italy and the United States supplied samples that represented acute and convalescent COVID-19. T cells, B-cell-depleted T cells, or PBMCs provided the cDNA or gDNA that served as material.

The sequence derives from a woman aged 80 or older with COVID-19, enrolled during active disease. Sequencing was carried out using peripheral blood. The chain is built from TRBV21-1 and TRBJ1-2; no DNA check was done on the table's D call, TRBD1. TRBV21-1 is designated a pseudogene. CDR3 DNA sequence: TGTGCCAGCACTCCTAAAGGATGGGACACCGGCTACACCTTC. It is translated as CASTPKGWDTGYTF.